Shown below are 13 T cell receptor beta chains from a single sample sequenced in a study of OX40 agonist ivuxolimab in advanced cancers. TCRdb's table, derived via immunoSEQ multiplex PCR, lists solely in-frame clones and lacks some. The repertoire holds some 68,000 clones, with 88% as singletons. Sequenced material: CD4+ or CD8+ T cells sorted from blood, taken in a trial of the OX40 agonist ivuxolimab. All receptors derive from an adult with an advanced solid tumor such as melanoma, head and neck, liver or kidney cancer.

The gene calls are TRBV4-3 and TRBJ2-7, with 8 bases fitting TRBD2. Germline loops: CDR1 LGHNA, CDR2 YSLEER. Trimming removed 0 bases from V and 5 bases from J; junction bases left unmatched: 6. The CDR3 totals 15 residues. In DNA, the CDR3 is TGCGCCAGCAGCCAAGATCGGGTCGGGGGGGACGAGCAGTACTTC. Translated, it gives CASSQDRVGGDEQYF.

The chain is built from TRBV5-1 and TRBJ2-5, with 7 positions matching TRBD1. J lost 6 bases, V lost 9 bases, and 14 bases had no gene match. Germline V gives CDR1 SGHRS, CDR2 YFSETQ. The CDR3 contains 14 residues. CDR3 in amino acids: CATYPDRVGQTQYF. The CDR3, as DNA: TGCGCCACCTATCCCGACAGGGTCGGTCAGACCCAGTACTTC.

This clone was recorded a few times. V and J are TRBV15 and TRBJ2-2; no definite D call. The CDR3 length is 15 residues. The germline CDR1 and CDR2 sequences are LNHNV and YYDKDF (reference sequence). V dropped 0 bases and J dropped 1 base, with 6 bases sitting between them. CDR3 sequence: CATSRDLKNTGELFF. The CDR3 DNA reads TGTGCCACCAGCAGAGATCTTAAGAACACCGGGGAGCTGTTTTTT.

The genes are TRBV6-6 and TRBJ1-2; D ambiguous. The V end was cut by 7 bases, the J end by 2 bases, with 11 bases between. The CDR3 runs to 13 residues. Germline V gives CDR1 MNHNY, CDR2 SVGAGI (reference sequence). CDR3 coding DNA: TGTGCCAGCAAGGGTACGGAGAACTATGGCTACACCTTC. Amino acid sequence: CASKGTENYGYTF.

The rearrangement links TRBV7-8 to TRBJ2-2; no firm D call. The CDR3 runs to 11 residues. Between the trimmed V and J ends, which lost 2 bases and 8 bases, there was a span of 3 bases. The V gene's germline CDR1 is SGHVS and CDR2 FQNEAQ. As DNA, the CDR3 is TGTGCCAGCAGCTTATCGGGGGAGCTGTTTTTT. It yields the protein CASSLSGELFF.

The chain's CDR3 is CASSSITVTRYNEQFF. The CDR3 region has the DNA TGTGCCAGCAGTTCAATCACGGTAACCCGCTACAATGAGCAGTTCTTC. The V call is TRBV4-2, the J call TRBJ2-1; D remains ambiguous. Trimming took off 6 bases at V and 3 bases at J, with 18 bases between the two ends. Looked up from germline, CDR1 is LGHNA and CDR2 is YNFKEQ. The CDR3 totals 16 residues.

CDR3 residues: CASSLGTYEQYF. The DNA of the CDR3 is TGCGCCAGCAGCTTGGGTACCTACGAGCAGTACTTC. This rearrangement joins TRBV5-1 to TRBJ2-7; the D is unclear. CDR1 and CDR2 (germline): SGHRS, YFSETQ. Trimming removed 0 bases at V and 2 bases at J, with 3 bases between. The CDR3 is 12 residues long.

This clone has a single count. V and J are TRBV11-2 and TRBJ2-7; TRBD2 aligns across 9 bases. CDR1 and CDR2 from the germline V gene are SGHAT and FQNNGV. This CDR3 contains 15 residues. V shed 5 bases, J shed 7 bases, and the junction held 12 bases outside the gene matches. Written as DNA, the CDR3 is TGTGCCAGCAGCCGAGAACTTCCTAGCGGGGAAGAGCAGTACTTC. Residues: CASSRELPSGEEQYF.

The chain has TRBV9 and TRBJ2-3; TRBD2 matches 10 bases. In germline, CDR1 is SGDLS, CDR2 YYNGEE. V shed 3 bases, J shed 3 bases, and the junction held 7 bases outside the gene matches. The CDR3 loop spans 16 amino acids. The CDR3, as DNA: TGTGCCAGCAGCGGAAGCGGGAGGGGTAGTACAGATACGCAGTATTTT. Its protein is CASSGSGRGSTDTQYF.

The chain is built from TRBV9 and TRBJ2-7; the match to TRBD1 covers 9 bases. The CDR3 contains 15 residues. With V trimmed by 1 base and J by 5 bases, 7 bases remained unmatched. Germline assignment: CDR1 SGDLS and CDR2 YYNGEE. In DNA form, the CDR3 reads TGTGCCAGCAGCGTAACCGGACAGGGGTTTGACGAGCAGTACTTC. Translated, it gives CASSVTGQGFDEQYF.

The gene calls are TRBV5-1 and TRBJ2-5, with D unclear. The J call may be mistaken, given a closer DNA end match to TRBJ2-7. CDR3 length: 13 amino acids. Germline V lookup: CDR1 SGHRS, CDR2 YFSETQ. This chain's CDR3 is CASSLRGSYEQYF. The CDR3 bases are TGCGCCAGCAGCTTGAGAGGAAGCTACGAGCAGTACTTC.

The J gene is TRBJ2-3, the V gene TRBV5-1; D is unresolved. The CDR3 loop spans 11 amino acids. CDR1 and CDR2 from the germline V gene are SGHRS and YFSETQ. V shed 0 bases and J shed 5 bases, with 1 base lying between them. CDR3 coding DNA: TGCGCCAGCAGCTTGGAAGATACGCAGTATTTT. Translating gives CASSLEDTQYF.

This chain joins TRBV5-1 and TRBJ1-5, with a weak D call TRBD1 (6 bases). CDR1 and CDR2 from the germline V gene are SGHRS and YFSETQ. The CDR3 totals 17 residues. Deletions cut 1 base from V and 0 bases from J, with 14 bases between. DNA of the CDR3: TGCGCCAGCAGCTTGATACAGGGCCCAGATAGCAATCAGCCCCAGCATTTT. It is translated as CASSLIQGPDSNQPQHF.